These 28 T cell receptor beta chains came from one sample sequenced in a study of post-analysis software for immune sequencing data. Study results and caveats: TRBV5-6, TRBV5-1 and TRBV20-1 were among roughly 5 TRBV segments more frequent in patients than controls.

The antigens for these receptors are not known. TCR beta cDNA libraries included unique molecular identifiers. TCRdb called the PCR reads again in MiXCR, with one record for every CDR3 protein. The data contain 650,000 to 850,000 distinct CDR3 sequences, roughly 50% of them singletons. The sample taken for sequencing was blood. The receptors shown here come from a girl aged 5 to 17 with multiple sclerosis.

The chain carries TRBV4-3 and TRBJ2-7, with 13 bases aligning to TRBD2. CDR3 length: 16 amino acids. J was trimmed by 12 bases and V by 0 bases; bases with no gene match: 11. Germline V gene data show CDR1 as LGHNA and CDR2 as YSLEER. Here the CDR3 DNA reads TGCGCCAGCAGCCAAGAAATTGGGACTAGCGGGATTCAGACGTACTTC. It is translated as CASSQEIGTSGIQTYF.

The CDR3 region is CSVETGQSSYNEQFF. CDR3 DNA sequence: TGCAGCGTTGAAACAGGGCAGAGCTCCTACAATGAGCAGTTCTTC. The chain employs TRBV29-1 and TRBJ2-1, with TRBD1 as a possible D gene (6 bases). Germline CDR1 is SQVTM and CDR2 is ANQGSEA. The CDR3 totals 15 residues. V was trimmed by 2 bases and J by 0 bases, leaving 11 bases between them.

This clonotype came up a few times. The V and J genes are TRBV7-2 and TRBJ1-2, with a tentative D call TRBD1 (5 bases). CDR1 SGHTA and CDR2 FQGNSA come from the germline V gene. This CDR3 region has 15 residues. V was clipped by 5 bases and J by 2 bases, with 15 bases between them. CDR3: CASSDPQRGNYGYTF. CDR3 coding DNA: TGTGCCAGCAGCGACCCCCAAAGGGGCAACTATGGCTACACCTTC. Full variable domain (rest looked up from reference TRBV7-2 and TRBJ1-2): GAGVSQSPSNKVTEKGKDVELRCDPISGHTALYWYRQSLGQGLEFLIYFQGNSAPDKSGLPSDRFSAERTGGSVSTLTIQRTQQEDSAVYLCASSDPQRGNYGYTFGSGTRLTVV.

The chain uses TRBV29-1 and TRBJ1-5; 7 bases line up with TRBD1. V gave up 5 bases and J gave up 5 bases; unmatched junction bases: 6. Germline CDR1 is SQVTM and CDR2 is ANQGSEA. This CDR3 contains 13 residues. The CDR3 DNA reads as TGCAGCGTTTCGGACAGGTTCGATCAGCCCCAGCATTTT. It codes for CSVSDRFDQPQHF.

CDR3 amino acids: CSARERGYNEQFF. DNA for the CDR3: TGCAGTGCTAGGGAGAGGGGCTACAATGAGCAGTTCTTC. The chain joins TRBV20-1 to TRBJ2-1, with D possibly being TRBD1 or TRBD2 (5 bases each). CDR3 length equals 13 residues. Trimming removed 3 bases at V and 3 bases at J, with 9 bases between. Germline V gives CDR1 DFQATT, CDR2 SNEGSKA (reference sequence).

This chain joins TRBV20-1 and TRBJ2-7; TRBD2 matches 12 bases. The CDR3 is 13 amino acids. Per the germline V gene, CDR1 is DFQATT and CDR2 is SNEGSKA (reference sequence). V shed 5 bases, J shed 8 bases, and the junction held 7 bases outside the gene matches. CDR3 sequence: CSAGLAGGPQQYF. The CDR3 DNA reads TGCAGTGCTGGGCTAGCGGGAGGGCCTCAGCAGTACTTC.

The genes are TRBV30 and TRBJ1-1, with D perhaps matching TRBD1 (5 bases). CDR3 length: 15 residues. Trimming pared 0 bases from V and 2 bases from J, leaving 13 bases between. CDR1 is GTSNPN and CDR2 is SVGIG in the germline V gene (reference sequence). The DNA of the CDR3 is TGTGCCTGGAGTGTTTCTCCCGGGGGAAACACTGAAGCTTTCTTT. This codes for CAWSVSPGGNTEAFF.

The rearrangement uses TRBV3-1 and TRBJ2-3; no definite D call. The CDR3 runs 16 residues. The germline V and J ends were trimmed by 1 base and 0 bases, with 11 bases remaining between them. The germline V gene has CDR1 LGHDT and CDR2 YNNKEL (reference sequence). The CDR3: CASSQVSSLSTDTQYF. CDR3 in DNA: TGTGCCAGCAGCCAAGTCAGCAGCTTAAGCACAGATACGCAGTATTTT.

The V gene is TRBV20-1, the J gene TRBJ2-3; 7 bases match TRBD2. CDR1 is DFQATT and CDR2 is SNEGSKA in the germline V gene (reference sequence). The CDR3 covers 14 residues. J gave up 1 base and V 1 base, and 2 bases lay outside the gene matches. The CDR3 spells CSARGGGRTDTQYF. The CDR3 bases are TGCAGTGCTAGAGGGGGGGGACGCACAGATACGCAGTATTTT.

This chain links TRBV24-1 with TRBJ2-1; either TRBD1 or TRBD2 may fit D (5 bases each). V lost 3 bases to trimming and J lost 8 bases, with 16 bases between them. The CDR3 is made up of 15 amino acids. Germline CDR1 reads KGHDR; CDR2 reads SFDVKD. CDR3 coding DNA: TGTGCCACCAGTGATCCCGGGACCTTGAGGCATGAGCAGTTCTTC. The encoded protein is CATSDPGTLRHEQFF.

This clonotype was counted ten times or more. The V call is TRBV29-1, the J call TRBJ2-5; no clear D gene. Between the trimmed V and J ends, which lost 6 bases and 9 bases, there was a span of 11 bases. The CDR3 is 10 residues long. The V gene's germline CDR1 is SQVTM and CDR2 ANQGSEA. The CDR3 sequence: CSVDPNPQYF. CDR3 bases: TGCAGCGTCGACCCCAACCCCCAGTACTTC. The full variable domain, with the rest looked up from reference TRBV29-1 and TRBJ2-5, is SAVISQKPSRDICQRGTSLTIQCQVDSQVTMMFWYRQQPGQSLTLIATANQGSEATYESGFVIDKFPISRPNLTFSTLTVSNMSPEDSSIYLCSVDPNPQYFGPGTRLLVL.

The rearrangement uses TRBV20-1 and TRBJ2-3, with 11 bases aligning to TRBD2. Germline-derived CDR1 and CDR2 are DFQATT and SNEGSKA (reference sequence). The length of the CDR3 is 17 residues. V gave up 4 bases and J gave up 5 bases; unmatched junction bases: 14. In DNA, the CDR3 is TGCAGTGCTACCCTAGGGACTAGCGGCGTACAACAAGATACGCAGTATTTT. Translating it yields CSATLGTSGVQQDTQYF.

The V gene is TRBV20-1, the J gene TRBJ2-3, with 11 bases matching TRBD2. Germline V CDR1 and CDR2: DFQATT, SNEGSKA (reference sequence). V gave up 3 bases and J gave up 3 bases; unmatched junction bases: 8. The CDR3 is 16 amino acids. As DNA, the CDR3 is TGCAGTGCTAGCACTAGCGGGAGCGTAGAAACAGATACGCAGTATTTT. This codes for CSASTSGSVETDTQYF.

This chain connects TRBV6-5 to TRBJ1-5, with D possibly matching TRBD1 (5 bases). Germline V gene sequence: CDR1 MNHEY, CDR2 SVGAGI. This CDR3 spans 14 amino acids. V was shortened by 7 bases and J by 2 bases, with 12 bases between the two germline ends. The CDR3 protein is CASTPSGGNQPQHF. In nucleotides, the CDR3 is TGTGCCAGCACCCCCTCGGGGGGCAATCAGCCCCAGCATTTT.

This sequence joins TRBV19 and TRBJ2-6; D ambiguous. This CDR3 has 15 amino acids. Looked up from germline, CDR1 is LNHDA and CDR2 is SQIVND (reference sequence). V was trimmed by 4 bases and J by 0 bases, leaving 7 bases between them. The CDR3, as DNA: TGTGCCAGTAGTAAGGGTTTCTCTGGGGCCAACGTCCTGACTTTC. This translates into CASSKGFSGANVLTF.

Worth noting for this clonotype: A far larger clone is one base from this, pointing to a likely read error. This sequence joins TRBV12-3 or TRBV12-4 and TRBJ2-5; a weak D match, TRBD2 (6 bases). The CDR3 sequence is 11 residues long. Trimming removed 3 bases at V and 9 bases at J, with 8 bases between. CDR3: CASSFGEAQYF. The CDR3 bases are TGTGCCAGCAGTTTCGGGGAGGCCCAGTACTTC.

This clonotype was counted a few times. The rearrangement links TRBV12-3 or TRBV12-4 to TRBJ1-2, with D unclear. V lost 1 base, J lost 4 bases, and 13 bases lay in between. The CDR3 runs to 15 residues. The CDR3 protein is CASSLEGRDLYGYTF. The CDR3 coding sequence is TGTGCCAGCAGTTTAGAAGGAAGGGATCTCTATGGCTACACCTTC.

This chain joins TRBV2 and TRBJ1-1; 7 bases align to TRBD1. V dropped 6 bases and J dropped 1; count of bases not matched to a gene: 5. The CDR3 is 14 residues long. CDR1 SNHLY and CDR2 FYNNEI come from the germline V gene. The CDR3 sequence: CASRSDRANTEAFF. Written as DNA, the CDR3 is TGTGCCAGCAGGAGCGACAGGGCGAACACTGAAGCTTTCTTT.

This chain uses TRBV11-1 with TRBJ2-1; 15 positions agree with TRBD2. Trimming took 0 bases from V and 1 from J; bases not matched to a gene: 4. This CDR3 is built from 19 residues. CDR1 and CDR2 (germline): SGHAT, FQDESV (reference sequence). CDR3 DNA sequence: TGTGCCAGCAGCTTAGCCCGGACTAGCGGGAGGGCATCCTACAATGAGCAGTTCTTC. It codes for CASSLARTSGRASYNEQFF. Full variable domain (rest looked up from reference TRBV11-1 and TRBJ2-1): EAEVAQSPRYKITEKSQAVAFWCDPISGHATLYWYRQILGQGPELLVQFQDESVVDDSQLPKDRFSAERLKGVDSTLKIQPAELGDSAMYLCASSLARTSGRASYNEQFFGPGTRLTVL.

This chain links TRBV3-1 with TRBJ2-7, with 10 bases identical to TRBD2. CDR1 and CDR2 (germline): LGHDT, YNNKEL (reference sequence). The junction had 5 bases not matched to a gene; V was cut back by 6 bases and J by 0 bases. The CDR3 sequence is 15 residues long. As DNA, the CDR3 is TGTGCCAGCAGGCCGGGACTAGCGAACTCCTACGAGCAGTACTTC. Its protein is CASRPGLANSYEQYF.

This sequence joins TRBV9 and TRBJ2-1, with 8 bases fitting TRBD2. The CDR3 sequence is 16 residues long. From germline, CDR1 is SGDLS and CDR2 YYNGEE. V lost 3 bases to trimming and J lost 7 bases; unmatched junction nucleotides: 12. Here the CDR3 DNA reads TGTGCCAGCAGCGGCCCCGGGACTAGATCACCAAATGAGCAGTTCTTC. It codes for CASSGPGTRSPNEQFF.

The genes are TRBV20-1 and TRBJ2-4; D uncertain. V gave up 5 bases and J gave up 6 bases, with 14 bases separating them. The CDR3 runs to 13 residues. Germline CDR1 is DFQATT and CDR2 is SNEGSKA (reference sequence). The CDR3 loop is CSAWKGSGNIQYF. The CDR3 DNA follows: TGCAGTGCTTGGAAGGGTTCTGGAAACATTCAGTACTTC.

The chain has TRBV7-8 and TRBJ2-5; tentatively, D is TRBD1 (6 bases). Germline values: CDR1 SGHVS, CDR2 FQNEAQ. The CDR3 runs 16 residues. Trimming pared 2 bases from V and 9 bases from J, leaving 22 bases between. In DNA, the CDR3 is TGTGCCAGCAGCTTATCCTCCGGACTGTCCCCAGGGGCCCAGTACTTC. Translating it yields CASSLSSGLSPGAQYF.

This rearrangement joins TRBV12-3 or TRBV12-4 to TRBJ2-1; 9 bases align to TRBD2. With the DNA end fitting TRBJ2-7 better, the J assignment may be wrong. The CDR3 length is 15 residues. CDR3 sequence reads: CASSLANSGSYEQYF. The CDR3 DNA reads as TGTGCCAGCAGTTTAGCGAATAGCGGGAGCTACGAGCAGTACTTC.

The V and J genes are TRBV4-3 and TRBJ2-3; 9 bases are shared with TRBD2. The CDR3 has 18 amino acids. Germline loops: CDR1 LGHNA, CDR2 YSLEER. V shed 0 bases and J 2 bases; nucleotides not matched to a gene: 9. The CDR3 coding sequence is TGCGCCAGCAGCCAAGAGGGGCCTAGCGGGGCGTTCACAGATACGCAGTATTTT. Translation gives CASSQEGPSGAFTDTQYF.

This clonotype is a singleton in its sample. The chain uses TRBV7-9 and TRBJ2-3, with unresolved D. The CDR3 extends over 16 amino acids. Per germline, CDR1 SEHNR and CDR2 FQNEAQ (reference sequence). Trimming stripped 4 bases from V and 2 bases from J, with 16 bases between. The CDR3 DNA is TGTGCCAGCAGCTACCAGTCGAAATCTTACACAGATACGCAGTATTTT. Amino acids: CASSYQSKSYTDTQYF.

Ten or more counts support this clonotype. V is TRBV7-9 and J is TRBJ2-7, with D uncertain. CDR1 and CDR2 (germline): SEHNR, FQNEAQ (reference sequence). V lost 2 bases to trimming and J lost 6 bases, with 8 bases between them. The CDR3 covers 12 residues. In DNA, the CDR3 is TGTGCCAGCAGCTTAACCGGGTCCGAGCAGTACTTC. It yields the protein CASSLTGSEQYF. Full variable domain (missing parts from reference TRBV7-9 and TRBJ2-7): DTGVSQNPRHKITKRGQNVTFRCDPISEHNRLYWYRQTLGQGPEFLTYFQNEAQLEKSRLLSDRFSAERPKGSFSTLEIQRTEQGDSAMYLCASSLTGSEQYFGPGTRLTVT.

The chain carries TRBV29-1 and TRBJ1-2; D is possibly TRBD1 (6 bases). Germline loops: CDR1 SQVTM, CDR2 ANQGSEA. This CDR3 contains 12 residues. V was shortened by 6 bases and J by 8 bases, with 16 bases between the two germline ends. CDR3 bases: TGCAGCGTCCAATGGGGGGCTGGGGGCTACACCTTC. Protein product: CSVQWGAGGYTF. Complete variable domain (other parts from reference TRBV29-1 and TRBJ1-2): SAVISQKPSRDICQRGTSLTIQCQVDSQVTMMFWYRQQPGQSLTLIATANQGSEATYESGFVIDKFPISRPNLTFSTLTVSNMSPEDSSIYLCSVQWGAGGYTFGSGTRLTVV.